The source of this T cell receptor (beta chain) is a study of PD-L1 blockade in urothelial cancer. The time point was: pretreatment peripheral blood. The CDR3 length is 13 residues. V was shortened by 4 bases and J by 8 bases, with 12 bases between the two germline ends. The germline CDR1 and CDR2 sequences are LGHNA and YSLEER. Sequencing was performed with immunoSEQ multiplex PCR; in TCRdb, only in-frame clones are kept and a portion is missing. This table holds tens of thousands of clones, roughly 84% found once. This chain connects TRBV4-3 to TRBJ1-3; D unresolved. Here the sequenced sample was PBMCs, taken around atezolizumab (anti-PD-L1) treatment. The receptor's source is a man in his fifties or sixties with urothelial cancer. In nucleotides, the CDR3 is TGCGCCAGCAGCCCCGGCCCGGGAGACACCATATATTTT. This encodes CASSPGPGDTIYF.